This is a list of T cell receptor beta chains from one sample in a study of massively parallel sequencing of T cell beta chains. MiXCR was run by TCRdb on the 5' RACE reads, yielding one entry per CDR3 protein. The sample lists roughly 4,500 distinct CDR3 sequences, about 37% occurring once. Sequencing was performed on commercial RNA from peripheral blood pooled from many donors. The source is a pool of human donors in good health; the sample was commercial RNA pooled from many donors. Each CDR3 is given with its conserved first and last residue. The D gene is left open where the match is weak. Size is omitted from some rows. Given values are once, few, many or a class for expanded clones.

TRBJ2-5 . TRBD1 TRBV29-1 TGCAGCGTTGACCCGGACAGGGGAGGGGAGACCCAGTACTTC CSVDPDRGGETQYF
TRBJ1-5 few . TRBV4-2 TGTGCCAGCAGCCCGGGGGCAGGCAATCAGCCCCAGCATTTT CASSPGAGNQPQHF
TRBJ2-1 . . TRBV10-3 TGTGCCATCAGTTTTGGGGGTGAGCAGTTCTTC CAISFGGEQFF
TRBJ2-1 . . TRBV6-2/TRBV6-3 TGTGCCAGCAGTTCGGACGAGAGCTCCTACAATGAGCAGTTCTTC CASSSDESSYNEQFF
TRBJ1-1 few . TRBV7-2 TGTGCCAGCAGCTTACAGGTCGATAACACTGAAGCTTTCTTT CASSLQVDNTEAFF
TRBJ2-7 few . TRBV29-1 TGCAGCGTTGGGCACTCCGGACCCTACGAGCAGTACTTC CSVGHSGPYEQYF
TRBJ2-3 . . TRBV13 TGTGCCAGCAGCTTAGGATGGGGCGGGAGCACAGATACGCAGTATTTT CASSLGWGGSTDTQYF
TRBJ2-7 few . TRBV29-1 TGCAGCGTGATTACAGGTCGGCAGTACTTC CSVITGRQYF
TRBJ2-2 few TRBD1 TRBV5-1 TGCGCCAGCAGCACCGGACAGGGAGGTACCGGGGAGCTGTTTTTT CASSTGQGGTGELFF
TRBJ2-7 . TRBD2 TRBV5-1 TGCGCCAGCAGCTGGACTAGCGGGATCCACGAGCAGTACTTC CASSWTSGIHEQYF
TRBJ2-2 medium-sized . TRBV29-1 TGCAGCGTTGGGTTGGAGAACACCGGGGAGCTGTTTTTT CSVGLENTGELFF
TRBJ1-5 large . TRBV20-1 TGCAGTGCCCCGGACAGTTTCAATCAGCCCCAGCATTTT CSAPDSFNQPQHF
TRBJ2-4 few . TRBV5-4 TGTGCCAGCAGCTTGGTAGCAAACCTTCAAAACATTCAGTACTTC CASSLVANLQNIQYF
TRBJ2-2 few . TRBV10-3 TGTGCCATCAGTGAAAAGGGAGAGGAAAGCGGGGAGCTGTTTTTT CAISEKGEESGELFF
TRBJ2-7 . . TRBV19 TGTGCCAGTAGTGAGGCCAGGGGTTATGAGCAGTACTTC CASSEARGYEQYF
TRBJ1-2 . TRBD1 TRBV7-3 TGTGCCAGCAGCTTAATCACGACAGGGTTCTATGGCTACACCTTC CASSLITTGFYGYTF
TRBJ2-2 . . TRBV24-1 TGTGCCACCAGTGATTACCCAGGCACCAGGGAGCTGTTTTTT CATSDYPGTRELFF
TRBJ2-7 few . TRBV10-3 TGTGCCATCAAAGGGGAGGCGGCCTACGAGCAGTACTTC CAIKGEAAYEQYF
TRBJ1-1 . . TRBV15 TGTGCCACCAGCAGAGGTAGAGGGGGGACTGAAGCTTTCTTT CATSRGRGGTEAFF
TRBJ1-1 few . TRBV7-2 TGTGCCAGCGGTGCAGGGATTCTGAACACTGAAGCTTTCTTT CASGAGILNTEAFF
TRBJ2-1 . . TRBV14 TGTGCCAGCAGCCACTTTCTGAAACACAATGAGCAGTTCTTC CASSHFLKHNEQFF
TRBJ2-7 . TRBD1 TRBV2 TGTGCCAGCAGTGCTCAGGGGGAAATGCACGAGCAGTACTTC CASSAQGEMHEQYF
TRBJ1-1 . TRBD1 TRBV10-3 TGTGCCATCACTCGGACAGGGAACACTGAAGCTTTCTTT CAITRTGNTEAFF
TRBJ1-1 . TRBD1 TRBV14 TGTGCCAGCAGCCTGACAGGGTCTAAGGCTTTCTTT CASSLTGSKAFF
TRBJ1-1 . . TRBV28 TGTGCCAGCAGACCGCCGTGGGACACTGAAGCTTTCTTT CASRPPWDTEAFF
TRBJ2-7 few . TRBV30 TGTGCCATGGGACGGCGGAGCTACGAGCAGTACTTC CAMGRRSYEQYF
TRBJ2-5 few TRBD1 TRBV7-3 TGTGCCAGCAGCTTAACCGGGACAGCCCAAGAGACCCAGTACTTC CASSLTGTAQETQYF
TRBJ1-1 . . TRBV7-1 TGTGCCAGCAGCTCCAGCCGTACTGAAGCTTTCTTT CASSSSRTEAFF
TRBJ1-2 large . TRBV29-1 TGCAGCGTTGAAAACGGGGCTGCCTATGGCTACACCTTC CSVENGAAYGYTF